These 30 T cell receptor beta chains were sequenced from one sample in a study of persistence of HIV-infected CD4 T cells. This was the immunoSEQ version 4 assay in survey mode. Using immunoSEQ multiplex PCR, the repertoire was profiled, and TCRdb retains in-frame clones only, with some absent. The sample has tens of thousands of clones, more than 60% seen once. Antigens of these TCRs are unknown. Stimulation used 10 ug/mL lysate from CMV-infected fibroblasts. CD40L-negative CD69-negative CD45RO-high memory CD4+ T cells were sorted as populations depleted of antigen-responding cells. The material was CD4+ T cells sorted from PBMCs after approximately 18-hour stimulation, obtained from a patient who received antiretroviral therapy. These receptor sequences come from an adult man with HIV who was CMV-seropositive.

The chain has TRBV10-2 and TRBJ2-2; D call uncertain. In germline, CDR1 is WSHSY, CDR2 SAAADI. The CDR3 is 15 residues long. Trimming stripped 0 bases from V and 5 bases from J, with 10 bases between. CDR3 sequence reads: CASSESGRITGELFF. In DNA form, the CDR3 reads TGCGCCAGCAGTGAGTCAGGACGGATTACCGGGGAGCTGTTTTTT.

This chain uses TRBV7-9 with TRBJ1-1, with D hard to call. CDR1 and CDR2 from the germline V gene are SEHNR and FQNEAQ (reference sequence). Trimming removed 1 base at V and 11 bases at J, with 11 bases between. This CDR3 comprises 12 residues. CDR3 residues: CASSLDRTLAFF. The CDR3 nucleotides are TGTGCCAGCAGCTTAGATAGGACTTTGGCTTTCTTT.

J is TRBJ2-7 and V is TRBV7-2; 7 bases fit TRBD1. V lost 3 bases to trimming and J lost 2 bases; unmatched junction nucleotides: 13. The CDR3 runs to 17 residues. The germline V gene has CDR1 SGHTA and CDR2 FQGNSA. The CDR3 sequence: CASSFLPSRTGPYEQYF. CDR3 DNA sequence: TGTGCCAGCAGCTTTCTACCTTCTCGGACAGGACCCTACGAGCAGTACTTC.

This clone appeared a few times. The CDR3 coding sequence is TGTGCCAGCAACCGCCCGGGGGCTGGGGCCAACGTCCTGACTTTC. Translated, it gives CASNRPGAGANVLTF. This chain connects TRBV3-1 (or the pseudogene TRBV3-2) to TRBJ2-6; a possible D gene is TRBD2 (6 bases). CDR3 length: 15 residues. Deletions cut 7 bases from V and 2 bases from J, with 12 bases between. Per germline, CDR1 LGHDT and CDR2 YNNKEL (reference sequence).

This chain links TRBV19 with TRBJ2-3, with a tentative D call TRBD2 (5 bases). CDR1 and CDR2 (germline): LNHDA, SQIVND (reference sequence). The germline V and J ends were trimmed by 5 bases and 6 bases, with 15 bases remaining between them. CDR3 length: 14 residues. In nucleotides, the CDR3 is TGTGCCAGTAGTCCACTAACTAGTTTGGATACGCAGTATTTT. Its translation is CASSPLTSLDTQYF.

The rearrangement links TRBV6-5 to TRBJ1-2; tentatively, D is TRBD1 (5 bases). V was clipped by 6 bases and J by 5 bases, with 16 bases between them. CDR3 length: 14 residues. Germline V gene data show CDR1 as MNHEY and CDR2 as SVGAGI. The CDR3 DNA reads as TGTGCCAGCAGGGGGAGTCGAGGGGATTATGGCTACACCTTC. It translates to CASRGSRGDYGYTF.

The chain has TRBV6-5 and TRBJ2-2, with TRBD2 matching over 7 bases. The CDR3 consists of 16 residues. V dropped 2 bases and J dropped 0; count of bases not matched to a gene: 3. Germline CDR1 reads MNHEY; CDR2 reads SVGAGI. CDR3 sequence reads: CASSYRLAANTGELFF. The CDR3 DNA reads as TGTGCCAGCAGTTACCGACTAGCAGCGAACACCGGGGAGCTGTTTTTT.

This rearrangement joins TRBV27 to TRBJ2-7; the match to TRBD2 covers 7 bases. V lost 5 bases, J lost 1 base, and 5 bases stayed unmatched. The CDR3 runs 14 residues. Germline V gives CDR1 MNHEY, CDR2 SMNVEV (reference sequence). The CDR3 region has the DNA TGTGCCAGCAGTCCGGGACTACAATCCTACGAGCAGTACTTC. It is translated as CASSPGLQSYEQYF.

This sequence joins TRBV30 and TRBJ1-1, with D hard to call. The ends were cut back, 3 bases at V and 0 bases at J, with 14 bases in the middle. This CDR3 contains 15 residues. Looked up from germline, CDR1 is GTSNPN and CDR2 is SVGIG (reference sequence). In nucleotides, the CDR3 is TGTGCCTGGAGCCCTTGGGGAGGGATGAACACTGAAGCTTTCTTT. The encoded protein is CAWSPWGGMNTEAFF.

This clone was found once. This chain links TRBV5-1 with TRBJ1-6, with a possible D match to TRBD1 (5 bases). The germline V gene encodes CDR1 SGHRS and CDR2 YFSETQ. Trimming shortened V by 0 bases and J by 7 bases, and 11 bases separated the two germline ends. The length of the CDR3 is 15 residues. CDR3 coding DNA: TGCGCCAGCAGCTTGGTTCAGGGTACGAATTCACCCCTCCACTTT. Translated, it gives CASSLVQGTNSPLHF.

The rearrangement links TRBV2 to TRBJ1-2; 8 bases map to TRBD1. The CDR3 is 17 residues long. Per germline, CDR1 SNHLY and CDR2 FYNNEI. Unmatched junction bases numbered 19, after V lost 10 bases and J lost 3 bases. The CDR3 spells CANPRTGSNLMDYGYTF. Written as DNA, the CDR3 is TGTGCCAACCCGCGGACAGGGTCAAATCTGATGGACTATGGCTACACCTTC.

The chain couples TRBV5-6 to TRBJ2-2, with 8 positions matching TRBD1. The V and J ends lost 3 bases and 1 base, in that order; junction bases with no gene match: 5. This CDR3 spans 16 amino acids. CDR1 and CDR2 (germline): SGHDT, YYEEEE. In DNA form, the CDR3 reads TGTGCCAGCAGCTCTAGGACAGGGTGGAACACCGGGGAGCTGTTTTTT. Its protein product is CASSSRTGWNTGELFF.

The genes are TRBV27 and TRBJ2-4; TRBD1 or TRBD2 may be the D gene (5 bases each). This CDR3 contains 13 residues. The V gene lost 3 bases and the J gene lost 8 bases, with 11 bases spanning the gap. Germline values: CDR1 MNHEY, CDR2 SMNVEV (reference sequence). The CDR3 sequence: CASSFRQGHIQYF. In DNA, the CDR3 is TGTGCCAGCAGTTTTAGGCAGGGACACATTCAGTACTTC.

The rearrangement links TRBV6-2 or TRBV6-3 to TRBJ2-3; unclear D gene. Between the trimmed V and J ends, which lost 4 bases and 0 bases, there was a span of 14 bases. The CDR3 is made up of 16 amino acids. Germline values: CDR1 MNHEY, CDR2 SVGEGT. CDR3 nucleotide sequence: TGTGCCAGCAGTTCCGGAAAAGCGTACAGCACAGATACGCAGTATTTT. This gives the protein CASSSGKAYSTDTQYF.

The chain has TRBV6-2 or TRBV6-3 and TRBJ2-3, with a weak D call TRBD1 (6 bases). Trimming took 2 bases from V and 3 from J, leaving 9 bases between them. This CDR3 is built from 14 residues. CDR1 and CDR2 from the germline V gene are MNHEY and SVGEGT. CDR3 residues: CASSYLGTTDTQYF. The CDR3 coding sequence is TGTGCCAGCAGTTACCTCGGGACAACAGATACGCAGTATTTT.

The chain's CDR3 is CASSQDPISNQPQHF. The DNA of the CDR3 is TGTGCCAGCAGCCAAGATCCGATTAGCAATCAGCCCCAGCATTTT. The chain uses TRBV4-2 and TRBJ1-5; D is unresolved. Deletions cut 0 bases from V and 0 bases from J, with 6 bases between. The CDR3 has 15 amino acids. Germline V gives CDR1 LGHNA, CDR2 YNFKEQ.

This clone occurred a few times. The CDR3 spells CASSSSGISSYEQYF. As DNA, the CDR3 is TGTGCCAGCAGCTCATCAGGGATATCTTCCTACGAGCAGTACTTC. V gene TRBV7-9 combines with J gene TRBJ2-7, with D maybe TRBD1 (5 bases). In germline, CDR1 is SEHNR, CDR2 FQNEAQ (reference sequence). CDR3 length equals 15 residues. V was cut by 4 bases and J by 1 base, with 14 bases left in between.

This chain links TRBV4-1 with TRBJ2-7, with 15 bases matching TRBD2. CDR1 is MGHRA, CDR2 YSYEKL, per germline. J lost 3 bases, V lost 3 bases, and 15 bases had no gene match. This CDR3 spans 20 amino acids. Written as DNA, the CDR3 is TGCGCCAGCAGCCATCCTGGAGGGACTAGCGGGAGGCGGGTACTCTACGAGCAGTACTTC. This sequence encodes CASSHPGGTSGRRVLYEQYF.

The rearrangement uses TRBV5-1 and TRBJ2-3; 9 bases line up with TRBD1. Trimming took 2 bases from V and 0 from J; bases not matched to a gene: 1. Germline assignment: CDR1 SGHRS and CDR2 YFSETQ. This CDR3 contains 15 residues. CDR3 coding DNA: TGCGCCAGCAGCTTCGGACAGGGGAGCACAGATACGCAGTATTTT. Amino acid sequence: CASSFGQGSTDTQYF.

The CDR3 protein is CASSIGGLAGGGSYNEQFF. The CDR3 coding sequence is TGTGCCAGTAGTATCGGTGGACTAGCGGGAGGTGGCTCCTACAATGAGCAGTTCTTC. The chain has TRBV19 and TRBJ2-1, with 14 bases that match TRBD2. V shed 3 bases, J shed 0 bases, and the junction held 7 bases outside the gene matches. This CDR3 has 19 amino acids. In germline, CDR1 is LNHDA, CDR2 SQIVND (reference sequence).

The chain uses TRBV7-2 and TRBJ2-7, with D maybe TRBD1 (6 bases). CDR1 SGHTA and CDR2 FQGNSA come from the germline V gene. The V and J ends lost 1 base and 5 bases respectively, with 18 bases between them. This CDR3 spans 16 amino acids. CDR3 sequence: CASSLEVQGQTHEQYF. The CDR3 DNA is TGTGCCAGCAGCTTAGAAGTACAGGGTCAAACCCACGAGCAGTACTTC.

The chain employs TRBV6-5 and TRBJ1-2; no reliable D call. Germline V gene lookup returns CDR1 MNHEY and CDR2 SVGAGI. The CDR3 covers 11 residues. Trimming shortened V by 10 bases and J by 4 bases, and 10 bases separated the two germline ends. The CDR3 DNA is TGTGCCACCTCGGGGTTCTATGGCTACACCTTC. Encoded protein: CATSGFYGYTF.

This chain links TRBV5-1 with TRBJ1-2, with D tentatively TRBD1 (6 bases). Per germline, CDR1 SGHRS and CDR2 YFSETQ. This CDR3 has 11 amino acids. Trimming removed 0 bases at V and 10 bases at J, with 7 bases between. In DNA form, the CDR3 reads TGCGCCAGCAGCTTGGACAGGGTCTACACCTTC. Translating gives CASSLDRVYTF. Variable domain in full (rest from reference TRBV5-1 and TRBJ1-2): KAGVTQTPRYLIKTRGQQVTLSCSPISGHRSVSWYQQTPGQGLQFLFEYFSETQRNKGNFPGRFSGRQFSNSRSEMNVSTLELGDSALYLCASSLDRVYTFGSGTRLTVV.

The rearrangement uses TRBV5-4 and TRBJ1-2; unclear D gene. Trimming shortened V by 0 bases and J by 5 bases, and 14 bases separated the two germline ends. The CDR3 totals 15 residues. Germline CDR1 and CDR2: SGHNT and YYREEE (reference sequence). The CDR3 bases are TGTGCCAGCAGCTTGGCTACAGACGGGAAGTATGGCTACACCTTC. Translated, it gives CASSLATDGKYGYTF. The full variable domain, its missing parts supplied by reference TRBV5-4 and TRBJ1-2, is ETGVTQSPTHLIKTRGQQVTLRCSSQSGHNTVSWYQQALGQGPQFIFQYYREEENGRGNFPPRFSGLQFPNYSSELNVNALELDDSALYLCASSLATDGKYGYTFGSGTRLTVV.

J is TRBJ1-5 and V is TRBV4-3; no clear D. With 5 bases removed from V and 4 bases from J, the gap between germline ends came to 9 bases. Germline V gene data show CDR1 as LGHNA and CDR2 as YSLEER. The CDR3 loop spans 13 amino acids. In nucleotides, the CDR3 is TGCGCCAGCAGCACCACAGTGAATCAGCCCCAGCATTTT. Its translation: CASSTTVNQPQHF.

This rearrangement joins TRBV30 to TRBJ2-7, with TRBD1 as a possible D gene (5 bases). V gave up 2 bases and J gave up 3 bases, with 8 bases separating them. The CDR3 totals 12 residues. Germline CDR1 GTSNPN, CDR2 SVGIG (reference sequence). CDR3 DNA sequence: TGTGCCTGGAGTAAGGGGAACTACGAGCAGTACTTC. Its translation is CAWSKGNYEQYF.

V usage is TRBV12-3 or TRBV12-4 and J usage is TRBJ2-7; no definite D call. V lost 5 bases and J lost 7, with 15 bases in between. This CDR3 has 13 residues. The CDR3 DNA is TGTGCCAGCAGTACTCCCCGACCTGGGGAGCAGTACTTC. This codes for CASSTPRPGEQYF.

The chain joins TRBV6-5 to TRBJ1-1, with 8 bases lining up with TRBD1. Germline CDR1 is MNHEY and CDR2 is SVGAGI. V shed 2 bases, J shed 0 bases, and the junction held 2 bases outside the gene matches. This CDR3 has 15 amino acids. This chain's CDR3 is CASSYADRVNTEAFF. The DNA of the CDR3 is TGTGCCAGCAGTTACGCGGACAGGGTGAACACTGAAGCTTTCTTT.

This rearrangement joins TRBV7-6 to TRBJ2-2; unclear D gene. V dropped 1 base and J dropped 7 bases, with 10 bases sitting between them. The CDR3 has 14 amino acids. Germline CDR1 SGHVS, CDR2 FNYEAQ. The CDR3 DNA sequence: TGTGCCAGCAGCTTAGATTGGATTGTCGGGGAGCTGTTTTTT. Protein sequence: CASSLDWIVGELFF.

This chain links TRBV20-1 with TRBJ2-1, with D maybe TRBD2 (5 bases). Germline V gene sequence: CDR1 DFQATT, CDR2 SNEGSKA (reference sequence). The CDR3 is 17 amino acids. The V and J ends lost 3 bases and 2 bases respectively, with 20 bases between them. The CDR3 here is CSASLYGLGLTYNEQFF. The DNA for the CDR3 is TGCAGTGCTAGTCTTTACGGCCTTGGACTGACCTACAATGAGCAGTTCTTC.